Below are 14 T cell receptor beta chains sequenced from a single sample in a study of blood T cell repertoires in COVID-19. Here immunoSEQ multiplex PCR was the method, and the copy in TCRdb shows in-frame clones only, minus some. The sample has 210,000 or so clones, around 86% seen once. Sample: peripheral blood. The origin of the receptors is a human donor in a cohort sampled during active COVID-19.

V gene TRBV5-4 combines with J gene TRBJ2-2; 7 positions match TRBD2. From germline, CDR1 is SGHNT and CDR2 YYREEE (reference sequence). V was clipped by 1 base and J by 6 bases; unmatched bases: 9. The CDR3 has 16 amino acids. CDR3 sequence (DNA): TGTGCCAGCAGCTTGTCGGCTAGCGGTTATTCCGGGGAGCTGTTTTTT. Translation gives CASSLSASGYSGELFF.

The chain has TRBV29-1 and TRBJ2-7, with 7 bases aligning to TRBD2. This CDR3 contains 11 residues. Germline V gene data show CDR1 as SQVTM and CDR2 as ANQGSEA. V was pared by 4 bases and J by 6 bases, with 3 bases of the junction left unmatched. The CDR3 protein is CSVAVAGEQYF. CDR3 nucleotides: TGCAGCGTTGCGGTAGCGGGCGAGCAGTACTTC.

Only one count was recorded for this clone. This chain uses TRBV20-1 with TRBJ1-1; D is uncertain. There are 11 residues in the CDR3. V lost 6 bases, J lost 5 bases, and 10 bases lay in between. Looked up from germline, CDR1 is DFQATT and CDR2 is SNEGSKA (reference sequence). The CDR3 spells CSARVWTEAFF. In DNA form, the CDR3 reads TGCAGTGCCCGGGTATGGACTGAAGCTTTCTTT.

CDR3 sequence (DNA): TGTGCCAGCAGTTTACTTTCAGGCGTCTCTGGGGCCAACGTCCTGACTTTC. This gives the protein CASSLLSGVSGANVLTF. The rearrangement joins TRBV27 to TRBJ2-6; no clear D. The CDR3 contains 17 residues. From germline, CDR1 is MNHEY and CDR2 SMNVEV (reference sequence). V lost 2 bases to trimming and J lost 0 bases, with 11 bases between them.

The gene calls are TRBV4-3 and TRBJ2-7, with a weak D call TRBD2 (5 bases). V was trimmed by 0 bases and J by 6 bases, leaving 9 bases between them. This CDR3 is 13 amino acids long. Germline CDR1 and CDR2: LGHNA and YSLEER. The CDR3 region has the DNA TGCGCCAGCAGCCAAGACCAGCGGAGCGAGCAGTACTTC. Protein sequence: CASSQDQRSEQYF.

This clone was found once. The CDR3 spells CASSAYLAGVSYEQYF. The CDR3 DNA is TGTGCCAGTAGTGCCTACCTAGCGGGGGTCTCCTACGAGCAGTACTTC. V gene TRBV19 combines with J gene TRBJ2-7, with 10 bases lining up with TRBD2. CDR1 and CDR2 (germline): LNHDA, SQIVND (reference sequence). The junction had 7 bases not matched to a gene; V was cut back by 5 bases and J by 0 bases. The length of the CDR3 is 16 residues.

The chain is built from TRBV6-1 and TRBJ2-7; TRBD1 matches at 9 bases. J lost 6 bases, V lost 0 bases, and 6 bases had no gene match. This CDR3 comprises 15 residues. Germline V gene data show CDR1 as MNHNS and CDR2 as SASEGT. The CDR3 nucleotides read TGTGCCAGCAGTGAAGCGGGGGACAGGGTGTTCGAGCAGTACTTC. This translates into CASSEAGDRVFEQYF.

V and J are TRBV6-5 and TRBJ1-1; 8 bases map to TRBD1. Germline loops: CDR1 MNHEY, CDR2 SVGAGI. The CDR3 loop spans 14 amino acids. J gave up 6 bases and V 10 bases, and 13 bases lay outside the gene matches. The CDR3 protein is CATDLDRARSEAFF. CDR3 nucleotide sequence: TGTGCCACCGACCTGGACAGGGCGAGGTCTGAAGCTTTCTTT.

V is TRBV6-6 and J is TRBJ1-1, with no clear D. This CDR3 contains 14 residues. Germline loops: CDR1 MNHNY, CDR2 SVGAGI (reference sequence). Trimming removed 5 bases from V and 3 bases from J, with 13 bases in between. CDR3 loop: CASSDRGSDTEAFF. In DNA, the CDR3 is TGTGCCAGCAGTGACCGGGGAAGCGACACTGAAGCTTTCTTT.

The chain combines TRBV18 with TRBJ2-6; 8 nucleotides agree with TRBD1. Germline V gives CDR1 KGHSH, CDR2 LQKENI. This CDR3 is built from 19 residues. V was clipped by 2 bases and J by 4 bases; unmatched bases: 13. The CDR3 region has the DNA TGTGCCAGCTCACCATCCCAGGGGGACAGGTTGGAAGGGGCCAACGTCCTGACTTTC. Its protein product is CASSPSQGDRLEGANVLTF.

V gene TRBV18 combines with J gene TRBJ1-6; D is undetermined. This CDR3 has 15 amino acids. The germline V gene encodes CDR1 KGHSH and CDR2 LQKENI. V shed 2 bases and J shed 3 bases, with 8 bases lying between them. The CDR3 reads CASSPVQHYNSPLHF. CDR3 nucleotide sequence: TGTGCCAGCTCACCAGTACAGCACTATAATTCACCCCTCCACTTT.

This clone was observed a handful of times. The rearrangement joins TRBV7-2 to TRBJ1-2; D not certain. V lost 1 base and J 2 bases, leaving 5 bases between the germline ends. CDR1 SGHTA and CDR2 FQGNSA come from the germline V gene. CDR3 length: 13 amino acids. Here the CDR3 reads CASSLGANYGYTF. CDR3 coding DNA: TGTGCCAGCAGCTTAGGGGCCAACTATGGCTACACCTTC.

The V and J genes are TRBV6-4 and TRBJ2-5; 7 bases fit TRBD1. Germline V gives CDR1 MRHNA, CDR2 SNTAGT. Trimming at V came to 4 bases and at J to 5 bases, leaving 4 bases not matched to a gene. CDR3 length: 13 amino acids. The CDR3 sequence is CASSGQGGETQYF. CDR3 sequence (DNA): TGTGCCAGCAGTGGACAGGGCGGGGAGACCCAGTACTTC.

The chain uses TRBV18 and TRBJ2-5, with 7 positions matching TRBD1. The germline CDR1 and CDR2 sequences are KGHSH and LQKENI. The CDR3 extends over 17 amino acids. V shed 3 bases, J shed 9 bases, and the junction held 19 bases outside the gene matches. This chain's CDR3 is CASSPRSTGIIRGAQYF. Here the CDR3 DNA reads TGTGCCAGCTCACCGCGTTCGACAGGGATCATTCGAGGGGCCCAGTACTTC.